The rows below give T cell receptor beta chains drawn from one sample of a study of T cell repertoires in breast cancer. MiXCR, run by TCRdb on the emulsion pairing reads, gives a single entry per CDR3 protein. The repertoire holds several thousand distinct CDR3 sequences, with just over 35% as singletons. The specimen sequenced was CD8+ T cells. The receptors derive from a pool of human donors with breast cancer or a healthy control (not recorded which). Each CDR3 is given with its conserved first and last residue. D genes are given only for firm matches. Only some rows state a clone size, as once, few, many or a class for expanded clones.

V gene: TRBV15
clone size: many
D gene: NA
J gene: TRBJ2-4
CDR3 protein: CATSGERVDENIQYF
CDR3 DNA: TGTGCCACCAGCGGAGAAAGAGTGGACGAAAACATTCAGTACTTC

V gene: TRBV5-1
clone size: large
D gene: NA
J gene: TRBJ2-5
CDR3 protein: CASSLSQGGETQYF
CDR3 DNA: TGCGCCAGCAGCTTGTCACAGGGTGGAGAGACCCAGTACTTC

V gene: TRBV7-2
clone size: NA
D gene: NA
J gene: TRBJ1-6
CDR3 protein: CASSGRASSYNSPLHF
CDR3 DNA: TGTGCCAGCAGCGGCAGGGCGAGCTCCTATAATTCACCCCTCCACTTT

V gene: TRBV7-9
clone size: many
D gene: NA
J gene: TRBJ2-1
CDR3 protein: CASSGRYNEQFF
CDR3 DNA: TGTGCCAGCAGCGGCCGATACAATGAGCAGTTCTTC

V gene: TRBV6-1
clone size: NA
D gene: TRBD1
J gene: TRBJ2-2
CDR3 protein: CASRDRATGEPFF
CDR3 DNA: TGCGCCAGCAGGGACAGGGCGACCGGGGAGCCGTTTTTT

V gene: TRBV5-5
clone size: NA
D gene: TRBD1
J gene: TRBJ1-1
CDR3 protein: CASGRDRGRLVTEAFF
CDR3 DNA: TGTGCCAGCGGCCGGGACAGGGGGCGGTTGGTCACTGAAGCATTCTTT

V gene: TRBV19
clone size: NA
D gene: TRBD1
J gene: TRBJ2-3
CDR3 protein: CASAGGAGTDTQYF
CDR3 DNA: TGTGCCAGCGCAGGGGGCGCAGGCACAGATACGCAGTATTTT

V gene: TRBV29-1
clone size: many
D gene: NA
J gene: TRBJ1-4
CDR3 protein: CSVFEKLFF
CDR3 DNA: TGCAGCGTCTTTGAAAAACTGTTTTTT

V gene: TRBV7-2
clone size: once
D gene: NA
J gene: TRBJ2-2
CDR3 protein: CASRDGGTGELFF
CDR3 DNA: TGTGCCAGCAGGGATGGCGGTACCGGGGAGCTGTTTTTT

V gene: TRBV5-1
clone size: few
D gene: TRBD1
J gene: TRBJ1-4
CDR3 protein: CASSLSQGGKKLFF
CDR3 DNA: TGCGCCAGCAGCTTGTCTCAGGGGGGGAAAAAACTGTTTTTT

V gene: TRBV14
clone size: NA
D gene: NA
J gene: TRBJ1-6
CDR3 protein: CASSPDYNSPLHF
CDR3 DNA: TGTGCCAGCAGCCCCGACTATAATTCACCCCTCCACTTT

V gene: TRBV10-3
clone size: NA
D gene: TRBD1
J gene: TRBJ2-7
CDR3 protein: CAIGGTGFSYEQYF
CDR3 DNA: TGTGCCATCGGGGGGACAGGGTTTTCGTACGAGCAGTACTTC

V gene: TRBV6-1
clone size: NA
D gene: NA
J gene: TRBJ1-4
CDR3 protein: CTSSEESRGREKLFF
CDR3 DNA: TGTACCAGCAGTGAAGAGAGCAGGGGCCGGGAAAAACTGTTCTTT

V gene: TRBV5-1
clone size: many
D gene: NA
J gene: TRBJ1-1
CDR3 protein: CASSLEASNTEAFF
CDR3 DNA: TGCGCCAGCAGCTTGGAGGCGTCGAACACTGAAGCTTTCTTT

V gene: TRBV20-1
clone size: NA
D gene: TRBD2
J gene: TRBJ2-1
CDR3 protein: CSAKKTSGRVNEQFF
CDR3 DNA: TGCAGTGCAAAAAAAACTAGCGGGAGAGTGAATGAGCAGTTCTTC

V gene: TRBV20-1
clone size: few
D gene: TRBD2
J gene: TRBJ2-2
CDR3 protein: CSAQGSGSHTGELFF
CDR3 DNA: TGCAGTGCTCAGGGTAGCGGGAGTCATACCGGGGAGCTGTTTTTT

V gene: TRBV28
clone size: NA
D gene: NA
J gene: TRBJ1-1
CDR3 protein: CASSFFGSNTEAFF
CDR3 DNA: TGTGCCAGCAGTTTTTTTGGGTCGAACACTGAAGCTTTCTTT

V gene: TRBV11-2
clone size: NA
D gene: TRBD2
J gene: TRBJ2-1
CDR3 protein: CASSSGLAVIDEQFF
CDR3 DNA: TGTGCCAGCAGCTCCGGACTAGCGGTTATCGATGAGCAGTTCTTC

V gene: TRBV6-1
clone size: once
D gene: NA
J gene: TRBJ1-5
CDR3 protein: CTSSYQGSFQPQHF
CDR3 DNA: TGCACCAGCAGTTATCAGGGATCCTTTCAGCCCCAGCATTTT

V gene: TRBV2
clone size: medium-sized
D gene: TRBD2
J gene: TRBJ2-7
CDR3 protein: CASSILTPGTSGEQYF
CDR3 DNA: TGTGCCAGCAGTATACTTACCCCCGGGACTAGCGGCGAGCAGTACTTC

V gene: TRBV10-3
clone size: many
D gene: NA
J gene: TRBJ2-7
CDR3 protein: CAISGLDSLYEQYF
CDR3 DNA: TGTGCCATCAGTGGATTAGACAGCCTGTACGAGCAGTACTTC

V gene: TRBV7-7
clone size: many
D gene: NA
J gene: TRBJ2-2
CDR3 protein: CASSAGNTGELFF
CDR3 DNA: TGTGCTAGCAGCGCTGGGAACACCGGGGAGCTGTTTTTT

V gene: TRBV6-2/TRBV6-3
clone size: NA
D gene: NA
J gene: TRBJ2-7
CDR3 protein: CASSPRGTAVFYEQYF
CDR3 DNA: TGTGCCAGCAGCCCACGCGGGACGGCGGTCTTCTACGAGCAGTACTTC

V gene: TRBV5-4
clone size: once
D gene: NA
J gene: TRBJ2-1
CDR3 protein: CASSLGGIKSYNEQFF
CDR3 DNA: TGTGCCAGCAGCTTGGGAGGCATTAAGTCCTACAATGAGCAGTTCTTC

V gene: TRBV5-6
clone size: NA
D gene: NA
J gene: TRBJ1-2
CDR3 protein: CASSLKLGHGYTF
CDR3 DNA: TGTGCCAGCAGCTTGAAACTAGGGCATGGCTACACCTTC

V gene: TRBV6-1
clone size: NA
D gene: NA
J gene: TRBJ2-2
CDR3 protein: CASLRQGRTGELFF
CDR3 DNA: TGTGCCAGCCTCCGGCAGGGGCGCACCGGGGAGCTGTTTTTT

V gene: TRBV6-2/TRBV6-3
clone size: large
D gene: NA
J gene: TRBJ1-5
CDR3 protein: CASTLKGNQPQHF
CDR3 DNA: TGTGCCAGCACCCTCAAAGGGAATCAGCCCCAGCATTTT

V gene: TRBV7-9
clone size: many
D gene: NA
J gene: TRBJ2-3
CDR3 protein: CASRGVRGPGLDTQYF
CDR3 DNA: TGTGCCAGCAGGGGAGTTCGGGGCCCCGGGTTAGATACGCAGTATTTT

V gene: TRBV7-2
clone size: once
D gene: NA
J gene: TRBJ1-2
CDR3 protein: CARSLGVGLKGYTF
CDR3 DNA: TGTGCCCGCAGCTTAGGCGTGGGGCTCAAAGGCTACACCTTC

V gene: TRBV19
clone size: few
D gene: TRBD1
J gene: TRBJ1-2
CDR3 protein: CASSIPPGGNGYTF
CDR3 DNA: TGTGCCAGTAGTATACCACCAGGGGGAAATGGCTACACCTTC

V gene: TRBV19
clone size: medium-sized
D gene: NA
J gene: TRBJ2-1
CDR3 protein: CASKEGRAYNEQFF
CDR3 DNA: TGTGCCAGTAAGGAGGGGCGGGCCTACAATGAGCAGTTCTTC

V gene: TRBV25-1
clone size: medium-sized
D gene: NA
J gene: TRBJ1-1
CDR3 protein: CASSEYTDTGTAFF
CDR3 DNA: TGTGCCAGCAGTGAATATACGGATACAGGGACAGCTTTCTTT

V gene: TRBV6-5
clone size: many
D gene: NA
J gene: TRBJ1-2
CDR3 protein: CASSYKGVAYGYTF
CDR3 DNA: TGTGCCAGCAGTTACAAGGGGGTGGCCTATGGCTACACCTTC

V gene: TRBV11-2
clone size: NA
D gene: TRBD2
J gene: TRBJ2-2
CDR3 protein: CASSPLAVNTGELFF
CDR3 DNA: TGTGCCAGCAGTCCCCTAGCGGTAAACACCGGGGAGCTGTTTTTT

V gene: TRBV6-5
clone size: NA
D gene: NA
J gene: TRBJ1-4
CDR3 protein: CASSLKAGGTTNEKLFF
CDR3 DNA: TGTGCCAGCAGCCTGAAAGCCGGCGGGACAACTAATGAAAAACTGTTTTTT

V gene: TRBV20-1
clone size: NA
D gene: TRBD1
J gene: TRBJ1-5
CDR3 protein: CSARRQGSLPQHF
CDR3 DNA: TGCAGTGCTAGACGACAGGGTTCTCTGCCCCAGCATTTT

V gene: TRBV6-5
clone size: few
D gene: TRBD2
J gene: TRBJ2-7
CDR3 protein: CASSLGGTATYEQYF
CDR3 DNA: TGTGCCAGCAGTTTGGGAGGGACGGCCACCTACGAGCAGTACTTC

V gene: TRBV28
clone size: many
D gene: NA
J gene: TRBJ2-4
CDR3 protein: CASSPPGPSWGLAKNIQYF
CDR3 DNA: TGTGCCAGCAGTCCCCCCGGGCCGTCGTGGGGTTTAGCCAAAAACATTCAGTACTTC

V gene: TRBV2
clone size: many
D gene: TRBD1
J gene: TRBJ1-2
CDR3 protein: CASSARGQGNYGYTF
CDR3 DNA: TGTGCCAGCAGCGCGCGAGGACAGGGGAACTATGGCTACACCTTC

V gene: TRBV19
clone size: NA
D gene: NA
J gene: TRBJ1-1
CDR3 protein: CASSIQGSVTEAFF
CDR3 DNA: TGTGCCAGTAGTATCCAGGGATCGGTGACTGAAGCTTTCTTT

V gene: TRBV3-1
clone size: NA
D gene: NA
J gene: TRBJ1-2
CDR3 protein: CASSPMTFGYGYTF
CDR3 DNA: TGTGCCAGCAGCCCTATGACATTCGGCTATGGCTACACCTTC